Given below is one T cell receptor (beta chain) in context. The sample belongs to a study of blood T cell repertoires in COVID-19. For the study at large: Sources were T cells, B-cell-depleted T cells, or PBMCs; the material itself was cDNA or gDNA.

Germline loops: CDR1 MRHNA, CDR2 SNTAGT. Unmatched junction bases numbered 3, after V lost 0 bases and J lost 3 bases. CDR3 length equals 15 residues. Assay: immunoSEQ multiplex PCR; the TCRdb copy retains only in-frame clones and omits some. Of roughly 200,000 clones listed, roughly four fifths are singletons. The receptor comes from a man in his forties or fifties who had recovered from COVID-19. This chain joins TRBV6-4 and TRBJ2-3; the match to TRBD2 covers 7 bases. Input material: peripheral blood. Here the CDR3 DNA reads TGTGCCAGCAGTGACTCGACTAGCCCAACAGATACGCAGTATTTT. Translated: CASSDSTSPTDTQYF.